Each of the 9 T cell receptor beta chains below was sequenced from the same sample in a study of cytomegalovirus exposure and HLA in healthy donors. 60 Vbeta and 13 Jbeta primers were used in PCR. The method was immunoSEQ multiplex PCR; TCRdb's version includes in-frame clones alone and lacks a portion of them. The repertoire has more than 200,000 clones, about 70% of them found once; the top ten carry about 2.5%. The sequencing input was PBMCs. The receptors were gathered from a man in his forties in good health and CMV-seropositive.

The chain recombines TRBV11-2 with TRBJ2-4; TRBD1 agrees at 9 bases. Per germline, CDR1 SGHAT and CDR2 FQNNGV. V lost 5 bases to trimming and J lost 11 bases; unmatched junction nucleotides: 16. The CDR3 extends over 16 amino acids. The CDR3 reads CASSQTGTGLRWVQYF. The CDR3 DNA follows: TGTGCCAGCAGCCAGACGGGGACAGGGCTTAGATGGGTTCAGTACTTC.

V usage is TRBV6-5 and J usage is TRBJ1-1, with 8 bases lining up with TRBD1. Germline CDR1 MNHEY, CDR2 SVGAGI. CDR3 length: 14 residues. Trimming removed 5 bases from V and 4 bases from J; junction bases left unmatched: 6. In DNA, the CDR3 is TGTGCCAGCAGTGAGACAGGGGCCGGCACTGAAGCTTTCTTT. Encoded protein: CASSETGAGTEAFF.

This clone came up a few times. This chain's CDR3 is CSANLGQGFGYGYTF. As DNA, the CDR3 is TGCAGCGCCAACCTCGGACAGGGTTTTGGTTATGGCTACACCTTC. The chain couples TRBV29-1 to TRBJ1-2; TRBD1 matches 8 bases. Germline CDR1 reads SQVTM; CDR2 reads ANQGSEA. This CDR3 has 15 residues. V lost 7 bases, J lost 5 bases, and 15 bases stayed unmatched.

The CDR3, as DNA: TGTGCCAGCAATGGACAGGGGGCCCACGGTGGCTACACCTTC. It translates to CASNGQGAHGGYTF. The genes are TRBV2 and TRBJ1-2, with 11 bases identical to TRBD1. The CDR3 has 14 amino acids. Per the germline V gene, CDR1 is SNHLY and CDR2 is FYNNEI. The ends lost 7 bases at V and 7 bases at J; junction bases unmatched: 8.

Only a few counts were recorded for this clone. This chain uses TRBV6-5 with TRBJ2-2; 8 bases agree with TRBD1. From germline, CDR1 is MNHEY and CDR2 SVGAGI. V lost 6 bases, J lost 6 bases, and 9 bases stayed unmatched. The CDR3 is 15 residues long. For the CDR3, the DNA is TGTGCCAGCAGGTCCAGGGGGCGAAGCGCCGGGGAGCTGTTTTTT. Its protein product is CASRSRGRSAGELFF.

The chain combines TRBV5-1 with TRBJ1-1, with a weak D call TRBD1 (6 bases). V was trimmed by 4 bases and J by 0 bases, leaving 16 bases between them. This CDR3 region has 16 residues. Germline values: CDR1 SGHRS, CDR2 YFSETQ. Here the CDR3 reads CASSTGQKIMNTEAFF. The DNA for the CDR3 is TGCGCCAGCAGCACCGGACAGAAGATCATGAACACTGAAGCTTTCTTT.

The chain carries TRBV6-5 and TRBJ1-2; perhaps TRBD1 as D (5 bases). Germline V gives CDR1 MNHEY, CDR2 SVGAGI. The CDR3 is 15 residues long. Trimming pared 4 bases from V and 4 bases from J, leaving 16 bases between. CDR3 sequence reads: CASSFREGATYGYTF. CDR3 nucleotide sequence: TGTGCCAGCAGTTTTCGAGAAGGGGCAACCTATGGCTACACCTTC.

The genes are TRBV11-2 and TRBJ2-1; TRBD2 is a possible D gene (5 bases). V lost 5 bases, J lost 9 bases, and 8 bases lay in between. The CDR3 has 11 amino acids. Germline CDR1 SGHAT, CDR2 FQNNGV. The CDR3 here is CASSGGGEQFF. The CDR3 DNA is TGTGCCAGCAGCGGAGGCGGTGAGCAGTTCTTC.

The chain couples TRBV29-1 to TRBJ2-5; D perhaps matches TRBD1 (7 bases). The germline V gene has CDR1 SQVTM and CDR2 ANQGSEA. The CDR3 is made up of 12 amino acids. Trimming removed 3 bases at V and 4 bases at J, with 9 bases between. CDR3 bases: TGCAGCGTTGACAGGGGGGCAGAGACCCAGTACTTC. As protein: CSVDRGAETQYF.